Each of the 6 T cell receptor beta chains below was sequenced from the same sample in a study of T cell repertoires in cytomegalovirus infection (dated by TCRdb to the late 2010s). The sequencer listed for this sample is Illumina HiSeq 1500. The public sequencing data were trimmed at Q25 with fastp and processed into clonotypes with MiXCR by TCRdb, which kept only in-frame beta chains. For every CDR3 protein sequence, its rows merge into one entry that carries the most common genes and DNA. The sample records about 230,000 distinct CDR3 sequences, 6% to 8% of which are singletons. About 6% of the sample is held by the ten biggest clonotypes. Sequencing used PBMCs. The receptor source for this set is a human donor in good health (CMV status not recorded). Some clones in this sample may be carry-over from other donors' samples.

This clonotype was found many times. The CDR3 DNA follows: TGTGCCAGCCTACAGACCTCTGGGGCCAACGTCCTGACTTTC. It codes for CASLQTSGANVLTF. This chain connects TRBV28 to TRBJ2-6; D gene ambiguous. CDR1 and CDR2 from the germline V gene are MDHEN and SYDVKM. Trimming took 8 bases from V and 0 from J, leaving 8 bases between them. The CDR3 length is 14 residues.

On this clonotype: A much larger clone differs by one base, so this may be a read error. The chain employs TRBV30 and TRBJ2-3; D call uncertain. CDR3 length equals 13 residues. Trimming took off 4 bases at V and 0 bases at J, with 8 bases between the two ends. Looked up from germline, CDR1 is GTSNPN and CDR2 is SVGIG (reference sequence). The CDR3 DNA is TGTGCCTGGACTTCTCGTAGCACAGATACGCAGTATTTT. It translates to CAWTSRSTDTQYF.

This clonotype was recorded at least ten times. The V gene is TRBV7-9, the J gene TRBJ1-2; D gene unclear. V was pared by 4 bases and J by 6 bases, with 15 bases between. There are 14 residues in the CDR3. Germline lookup yields CDR1 SEHNR and CDR2 FQNEAQ (reference sequence). CDR3 sequence (DNA): TGTGCCAGCAGCTCAGGCACCCCCGGGGATGGCTACACCTTC. This sequence encodes CASSSGTPGDGYTF.

J is TRBJ2-3 and V is TRBV20-1, with a tentative D call TRBD2 (6 bases). The CDR3 has 15 residues. CDR1 is DFQATT and CDR2 is SNEGSKA in the germline V gene (reference sequence). The V and J ends lost 2 bases and 0 bases respectively, with 12 bases between them. The CDR3 spells CSARTGLLSTDTQYF. In nucleotides, the CDR3 is TGCAGTGCTAGAACGGGACTCCTGAGCACAGATACGCAGTATTTT.

This clonotype was observed at least ten times. V gene TRBV7-2 combines with J gene TRBJ1-5; D might be TRBD1 (5 bases). The V end lost 5 bases, the J end lost 7 bases, and 9 bases lay between the germline ends. This CDR3 comprises 12 residues. Germline V lookup: CDR1 SGHTA, CDR2 FQGNSA. The CDR3 here is CASSEGRQPQHF. As DNA, the CDR3 is TGTGCCAGCAGCGAGGGGCGGCAGCCCCAGCATTTT.

This clonotype occurred many times. The chain has TRBV12-3 or TRBV12-4 and TRBJ1-1; D is perhaps TRBD1 (5 bases). The CDR3 covers 11 residues. The V gene lost 8 bases and the J gene lost 11 bases, with 15 bases spanning the gap. The CDR3, as DNA: TGTGCCAGCGGGGCGTCTTGGAATGCTTTCTTT. The encoded protein is CASGASWNAFF.